The TCR beta chain under discussion was sequenced for a study of control samples from healthy donors and cancer patients (dated by TCRdb to 2018 to 2021). Receptors were amplified or captured by the immunoSEQ multiplex PCR assay. In its TCRdb copy, this immuneACCESS table keeps in-frame sequences only and misses some clones. Where compared with another copy, unresolved V genes explain less than half of these, and the others have no known cause. The table of this sample itemizes about 190,000 clones. 2.2% of the sample comes from the top ten. Cut back by 5 bases and 4 bases, the V and J ends lie 10 bases apart. For CDR1 and CDR2, the germline V gene (reference sequence) lists SGHNT and YYREEE. CDR3 length: 13 amino acids, cysteine to phenylalanine. Left in the record is the CDR3 DNA by itself, 39 bases read in frame from the first base. Notes on this clone: The target of this receptor is not known.

The chain was built from TRBV5-4 and TRBJ1-5; the D gene is perhaps TRBD1, from 6 matching bases. The clonotype was recovered from a woman between 25 and 40 years old in good health. The material sequenced was blood. The DNA sequence follows: TGTGCCAGCAGTTATCAGGGGAATCAGCCCCAGCATTTT. This codes for CASSYQGNQPQHF. This CDR3, with the reference TRBV5-4 and TRBJ1-5 proteins standing in past its ends, gives the full variable domain ETGVTQSPTHLIKTRGQQVTLRCSSQSGHNTVSWYQQALGQGPQFIFQYYREEENGRGNFPPRFSGLQFPNYSSELNVNALELDDSALYLCASSYQGNQPQHFGDGTRLSIL.